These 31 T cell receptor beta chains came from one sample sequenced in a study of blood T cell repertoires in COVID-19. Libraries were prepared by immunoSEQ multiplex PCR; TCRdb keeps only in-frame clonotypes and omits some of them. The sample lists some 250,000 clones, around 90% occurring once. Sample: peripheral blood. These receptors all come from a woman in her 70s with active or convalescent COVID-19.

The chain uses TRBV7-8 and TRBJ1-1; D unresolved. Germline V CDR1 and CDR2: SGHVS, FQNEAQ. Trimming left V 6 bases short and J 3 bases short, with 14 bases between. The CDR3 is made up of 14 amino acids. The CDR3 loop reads CASRRTLRDTEAFF. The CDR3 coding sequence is TGTGCCAGCAGACGGACCCTGCGGGACACTGAAGCTTTCTTT. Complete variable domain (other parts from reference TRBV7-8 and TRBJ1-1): GAGVSQSPRYKVAKRGQDVALRCDPISGHVSLFWYQQALGQGPEFLTYFQNEAQLDKSGLPSDRFFAERPEGSVSTLKIQRTQQEDSAVYLCASRRTLRDTEAFFGQGTRLTVV.

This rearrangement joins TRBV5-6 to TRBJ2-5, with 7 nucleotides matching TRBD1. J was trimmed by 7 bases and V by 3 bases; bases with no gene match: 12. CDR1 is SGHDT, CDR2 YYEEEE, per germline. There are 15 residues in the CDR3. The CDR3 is CASSWIDRESATQYF. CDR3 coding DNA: TGTGCCAGCAGCTGGATTGACAGGGAATCGGCGACCCAGTACTTC. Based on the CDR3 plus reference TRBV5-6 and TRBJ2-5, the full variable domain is DAGVTQSPTHLIKTRGQQVTLRCSPKSGHDTVSWYQQALGQGPQFIFQYYEEEERQRGNFPDRFSGHQFPNYSSELNVNALLLGDSALYLCASSWIDRESATQYFGPGTRLLVL.

The CDR3 coding sequence is TGTGCCAGTAACGCAGGGATAAACTATGGCTACACCTTC. It yields the protein CASNAGINYGYTF. The chain employs TRBV19 and TRBJ1-2, with D perhaps matching TRBD1 (5 bases). Trimming removed 7 bases at V and 2 bases at J, with 11 bases between. Germline CDR1 reads LNHDA; CDR2 reads SQIVND (reference sequence). The CDR3 is 13 residues long.

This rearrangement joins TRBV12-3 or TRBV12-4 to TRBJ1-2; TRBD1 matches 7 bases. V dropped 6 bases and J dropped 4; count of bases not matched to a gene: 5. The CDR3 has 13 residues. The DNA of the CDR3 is TGTGCCAGCAGGCTAACAGGGGCCTATGGCTACACCTTC. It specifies CASRLTGAYGYTF.

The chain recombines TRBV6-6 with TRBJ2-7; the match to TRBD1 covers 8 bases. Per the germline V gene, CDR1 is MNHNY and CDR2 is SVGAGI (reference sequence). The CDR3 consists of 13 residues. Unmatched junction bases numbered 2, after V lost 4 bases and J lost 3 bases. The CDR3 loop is CASSLTGDYEQYF. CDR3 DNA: TGTGCCAGCAGTTTGACAGGGGACTACGAGCAGTACTTC.

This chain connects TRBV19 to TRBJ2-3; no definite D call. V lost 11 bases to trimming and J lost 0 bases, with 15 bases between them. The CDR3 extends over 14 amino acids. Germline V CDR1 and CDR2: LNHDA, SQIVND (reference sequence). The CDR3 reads CAGAKQRSTDTQYF. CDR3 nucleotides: TGTGCCGGAGCAAAGCAACGGAGCACAGATACGCAGTATTTT.

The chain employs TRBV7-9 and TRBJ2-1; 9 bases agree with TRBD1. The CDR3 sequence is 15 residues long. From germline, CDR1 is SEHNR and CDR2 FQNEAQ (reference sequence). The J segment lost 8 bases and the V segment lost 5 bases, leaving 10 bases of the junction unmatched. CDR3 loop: CASSRLRDRVHEQFF. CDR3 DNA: TGTGCCAGCAGCCGTCTCCGGGACAGGGTCCATGAGCAGTTCTTC.

The CDR3 nucleotides read TGTGCCAGCAGTTTGGTCGGGACAGGGGCCTCTCTCCTCCACTTT. Amino acids: CASSLVGTGASLLHF. The rearrangement links TRBV28 to TRBJ1-6, with 10 bases that match TRBD1. The junction had 11 bases not matched to a gene; V was cut back by 3 bases and J by 15 bases. The germline CDR1 and CDR2 sequences are MDHEN and SYDVKM. This CDR3 contains 15 residues.

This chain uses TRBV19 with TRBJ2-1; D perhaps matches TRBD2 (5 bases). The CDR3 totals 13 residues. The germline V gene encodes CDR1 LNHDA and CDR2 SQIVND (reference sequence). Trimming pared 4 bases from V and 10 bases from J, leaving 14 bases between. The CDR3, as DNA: TGTGCCAGTAGTACTCAGAGTAGGAGGGAGCAGTTCTTC. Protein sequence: CASSTQSRREQFF.

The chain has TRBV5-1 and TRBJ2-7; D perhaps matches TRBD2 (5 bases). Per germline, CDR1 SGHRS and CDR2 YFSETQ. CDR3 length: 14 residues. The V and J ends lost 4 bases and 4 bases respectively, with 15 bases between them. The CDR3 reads CASSPQISGYEQYF. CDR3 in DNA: TGCGCCAGCAGCCCGCAGATCAGCGGATACGAGCAGTACTTC.

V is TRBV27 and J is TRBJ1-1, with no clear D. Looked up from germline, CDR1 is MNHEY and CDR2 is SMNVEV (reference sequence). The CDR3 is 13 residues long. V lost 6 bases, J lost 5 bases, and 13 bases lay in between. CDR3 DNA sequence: TGTGCCAGCAGACCTAGCCGGGTTACTGAAGCTTTCTTT. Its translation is CASRPSRVTEAFF.

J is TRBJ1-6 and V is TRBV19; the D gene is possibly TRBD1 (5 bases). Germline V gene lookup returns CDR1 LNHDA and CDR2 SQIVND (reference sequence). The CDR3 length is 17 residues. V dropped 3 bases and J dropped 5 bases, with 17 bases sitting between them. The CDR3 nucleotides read TGTGCCAGTAGTATTGGGTCCGGGGGAATCAATAATTCACCCCTCCACTTT. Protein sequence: CASSIGSGGINNSPLHF.

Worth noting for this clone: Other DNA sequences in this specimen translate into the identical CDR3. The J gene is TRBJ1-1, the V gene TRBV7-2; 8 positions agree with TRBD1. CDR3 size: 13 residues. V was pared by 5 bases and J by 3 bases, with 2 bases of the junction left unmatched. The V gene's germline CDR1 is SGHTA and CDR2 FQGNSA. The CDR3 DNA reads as TGTGCCAGCAGCCCACAGGGGGACACTGAAGCTTTCTTT. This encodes CASSPQGDTEAFF.

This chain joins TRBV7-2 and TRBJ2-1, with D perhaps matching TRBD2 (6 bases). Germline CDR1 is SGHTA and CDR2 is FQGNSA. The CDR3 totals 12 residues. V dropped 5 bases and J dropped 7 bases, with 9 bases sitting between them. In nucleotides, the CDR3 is TGTGCCAGCAGCCGGGCGGGGAATGAGCAGTTCTTC. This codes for CASSRAGNEQFF.

The CDR3 DNA reads TGTGCCACCAGCAGCCGGACAGGATCTGGCTACACCTTC. It is translated as CATSSRTGSGYTF. V usage is TRBV15 and J usage is TRBJ1-2; 7 nucleotides align to TRBD1. The CDR3 contains 13 residues. After removal of 3 bases from V and 7 bases from J, the junction contained 5 bases not matched to a gene. Per germline, CDR1 LNHNV and CDR2 YYDKDF (reference sequence).

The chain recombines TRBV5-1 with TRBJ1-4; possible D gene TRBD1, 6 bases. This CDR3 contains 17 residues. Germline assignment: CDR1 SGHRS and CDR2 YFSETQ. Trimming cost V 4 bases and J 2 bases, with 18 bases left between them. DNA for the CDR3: TGCGCCAGCAGCGATGGATGGGGGCCCGGGACTAATGAAAAACTGTTTTTT. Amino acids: CASSDGWGPGTNEKLFF.

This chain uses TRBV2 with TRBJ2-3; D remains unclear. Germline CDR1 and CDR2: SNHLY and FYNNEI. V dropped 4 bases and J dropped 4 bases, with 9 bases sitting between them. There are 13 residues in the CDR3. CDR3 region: CASSGDNPDTQYF. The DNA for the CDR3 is TGTGCCAGCAGTGGTGACAATCCAGATACGCAGTATTTT.

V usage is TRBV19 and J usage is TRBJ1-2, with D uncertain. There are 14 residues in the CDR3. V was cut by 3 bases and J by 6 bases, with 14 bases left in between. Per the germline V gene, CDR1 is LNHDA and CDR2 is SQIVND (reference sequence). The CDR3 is CASSISGGSNGYTF. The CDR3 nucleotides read TGTGCCAGTAGTATCTCAGGAGGGTCGAATGGCTACACCTTC.

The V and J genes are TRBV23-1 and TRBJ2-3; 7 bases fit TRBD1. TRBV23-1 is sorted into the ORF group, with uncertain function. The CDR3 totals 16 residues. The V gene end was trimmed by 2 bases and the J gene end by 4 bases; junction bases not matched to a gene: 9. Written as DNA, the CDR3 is TGCGCCAGCAGTCAAGTTACAGGGGTGATAGCAGATACGCAGTATTTT. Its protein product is CASSQVTGVIADTQYF.

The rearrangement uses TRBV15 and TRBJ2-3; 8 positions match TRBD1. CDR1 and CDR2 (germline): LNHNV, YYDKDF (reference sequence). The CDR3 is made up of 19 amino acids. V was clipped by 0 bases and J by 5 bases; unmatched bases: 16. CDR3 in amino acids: CATSRDSRGRGYTRDTQYF. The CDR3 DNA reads TGTGCCACCAGCAGAGATAGCAGGGGGCGAGGGTACACAAGAGATACGCAGTATTTT.

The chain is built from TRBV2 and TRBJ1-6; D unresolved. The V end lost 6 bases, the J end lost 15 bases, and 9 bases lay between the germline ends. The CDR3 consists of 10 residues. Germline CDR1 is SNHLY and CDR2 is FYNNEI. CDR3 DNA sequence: TGTGCCAGCAGGAGGAATCTCCTCCACTTT. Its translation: CASRRNLLHF.

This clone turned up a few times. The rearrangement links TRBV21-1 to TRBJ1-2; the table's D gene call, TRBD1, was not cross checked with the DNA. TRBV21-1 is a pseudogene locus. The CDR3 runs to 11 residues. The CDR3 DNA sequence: TGTGCCAGCAGCAAGGACAGGGGCTACACCTTC. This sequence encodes CASSKDRGYTF.

CDR3 loop: CASSPHGPYGYTF. The CDR3 nucleotides are TGTGCCAGCAGCCCCCATGGGCCTTATGGCTACACCTTC. The rearrangement uses TRBV11-2 and TRBJ1-2; D call uncertain. CDR1 is SGHAT, CDR2 FQNNGV, per germline. The CDR3 loop spans 13 amino acids. Trimming took off 5 bases at V and 5 bases at J, with 12 bases between the two ends.

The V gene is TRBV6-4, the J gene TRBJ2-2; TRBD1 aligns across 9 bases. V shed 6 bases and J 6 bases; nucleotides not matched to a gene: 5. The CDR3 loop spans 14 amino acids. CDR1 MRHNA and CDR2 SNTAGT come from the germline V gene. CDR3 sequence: CASREQGASGELFF. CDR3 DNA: TGTGCCAGCAGAGAACAGGGGGCATCCGGGGAGCTGTTTTTT.

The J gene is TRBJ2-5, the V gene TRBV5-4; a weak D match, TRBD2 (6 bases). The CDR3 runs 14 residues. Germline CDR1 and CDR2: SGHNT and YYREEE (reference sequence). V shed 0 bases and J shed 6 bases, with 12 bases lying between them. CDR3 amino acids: CASSLARGRQTQYF. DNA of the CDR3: TGTGCCAGCAGCTTGGCGCGGGGCAGGCAGACCCAGTACTTC.

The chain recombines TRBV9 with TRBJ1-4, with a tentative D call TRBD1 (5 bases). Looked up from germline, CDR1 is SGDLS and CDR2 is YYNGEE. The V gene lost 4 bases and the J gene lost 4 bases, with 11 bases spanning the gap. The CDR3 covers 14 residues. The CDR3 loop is CASSLGQGNEKLFF. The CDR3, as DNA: TGTGCCAGCAGCCTGGGGCAGGGTAATGAAAAACTGTTTTTT.

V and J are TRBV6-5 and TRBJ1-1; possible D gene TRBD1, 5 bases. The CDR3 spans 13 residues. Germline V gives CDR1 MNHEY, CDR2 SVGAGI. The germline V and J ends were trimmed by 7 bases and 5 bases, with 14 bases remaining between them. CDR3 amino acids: CASIYSGGTEAFF. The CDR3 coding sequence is TGTGCCAGCATCTACTCGGGGGGGACTGAAGCTTTCTTT.

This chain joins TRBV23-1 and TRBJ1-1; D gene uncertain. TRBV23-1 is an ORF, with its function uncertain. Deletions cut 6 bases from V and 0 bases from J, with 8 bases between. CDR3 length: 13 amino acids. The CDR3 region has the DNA TGCGCCAGCAGGACCGGGATGAACACTGAAGCTTTCTTT. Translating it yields CASRTGMNTEAFF.

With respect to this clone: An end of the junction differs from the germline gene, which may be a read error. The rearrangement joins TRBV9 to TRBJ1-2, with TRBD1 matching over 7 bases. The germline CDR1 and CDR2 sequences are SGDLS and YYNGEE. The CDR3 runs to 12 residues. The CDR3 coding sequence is TGTGCCAGCAGCGTGGACAGGTATGACTACACCTTC. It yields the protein CASSVDRYDYTF.

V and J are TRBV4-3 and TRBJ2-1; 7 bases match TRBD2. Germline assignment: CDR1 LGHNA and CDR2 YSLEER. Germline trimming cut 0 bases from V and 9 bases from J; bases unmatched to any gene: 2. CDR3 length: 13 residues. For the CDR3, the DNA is TGCGCCAGCAGCCAAGAACCGGGAGGTGAGCAGTTCTTC. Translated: CASSQEPGGEQFF.

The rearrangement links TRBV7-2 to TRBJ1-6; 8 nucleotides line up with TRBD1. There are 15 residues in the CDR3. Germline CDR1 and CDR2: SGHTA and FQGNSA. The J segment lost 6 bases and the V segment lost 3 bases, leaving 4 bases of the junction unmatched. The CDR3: CASSLVTGANSPLHF. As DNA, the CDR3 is TGTGCCAGCAGCTTGGTGACAGGGGCTAATTCACCCCTCCACTTT.